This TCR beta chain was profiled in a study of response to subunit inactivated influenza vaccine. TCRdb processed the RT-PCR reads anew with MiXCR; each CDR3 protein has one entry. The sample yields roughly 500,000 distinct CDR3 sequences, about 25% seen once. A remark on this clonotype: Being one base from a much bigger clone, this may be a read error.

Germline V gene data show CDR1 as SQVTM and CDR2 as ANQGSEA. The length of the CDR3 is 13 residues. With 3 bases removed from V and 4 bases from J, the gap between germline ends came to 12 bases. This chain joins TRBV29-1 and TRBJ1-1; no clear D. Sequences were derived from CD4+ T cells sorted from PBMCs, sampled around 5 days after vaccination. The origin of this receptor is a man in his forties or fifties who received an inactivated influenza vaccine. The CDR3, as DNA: TGCAGCGTTGACGCGGGGATGCGCACTGAAGCTTTCTTT. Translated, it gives CSVDAGMRTEAFF.